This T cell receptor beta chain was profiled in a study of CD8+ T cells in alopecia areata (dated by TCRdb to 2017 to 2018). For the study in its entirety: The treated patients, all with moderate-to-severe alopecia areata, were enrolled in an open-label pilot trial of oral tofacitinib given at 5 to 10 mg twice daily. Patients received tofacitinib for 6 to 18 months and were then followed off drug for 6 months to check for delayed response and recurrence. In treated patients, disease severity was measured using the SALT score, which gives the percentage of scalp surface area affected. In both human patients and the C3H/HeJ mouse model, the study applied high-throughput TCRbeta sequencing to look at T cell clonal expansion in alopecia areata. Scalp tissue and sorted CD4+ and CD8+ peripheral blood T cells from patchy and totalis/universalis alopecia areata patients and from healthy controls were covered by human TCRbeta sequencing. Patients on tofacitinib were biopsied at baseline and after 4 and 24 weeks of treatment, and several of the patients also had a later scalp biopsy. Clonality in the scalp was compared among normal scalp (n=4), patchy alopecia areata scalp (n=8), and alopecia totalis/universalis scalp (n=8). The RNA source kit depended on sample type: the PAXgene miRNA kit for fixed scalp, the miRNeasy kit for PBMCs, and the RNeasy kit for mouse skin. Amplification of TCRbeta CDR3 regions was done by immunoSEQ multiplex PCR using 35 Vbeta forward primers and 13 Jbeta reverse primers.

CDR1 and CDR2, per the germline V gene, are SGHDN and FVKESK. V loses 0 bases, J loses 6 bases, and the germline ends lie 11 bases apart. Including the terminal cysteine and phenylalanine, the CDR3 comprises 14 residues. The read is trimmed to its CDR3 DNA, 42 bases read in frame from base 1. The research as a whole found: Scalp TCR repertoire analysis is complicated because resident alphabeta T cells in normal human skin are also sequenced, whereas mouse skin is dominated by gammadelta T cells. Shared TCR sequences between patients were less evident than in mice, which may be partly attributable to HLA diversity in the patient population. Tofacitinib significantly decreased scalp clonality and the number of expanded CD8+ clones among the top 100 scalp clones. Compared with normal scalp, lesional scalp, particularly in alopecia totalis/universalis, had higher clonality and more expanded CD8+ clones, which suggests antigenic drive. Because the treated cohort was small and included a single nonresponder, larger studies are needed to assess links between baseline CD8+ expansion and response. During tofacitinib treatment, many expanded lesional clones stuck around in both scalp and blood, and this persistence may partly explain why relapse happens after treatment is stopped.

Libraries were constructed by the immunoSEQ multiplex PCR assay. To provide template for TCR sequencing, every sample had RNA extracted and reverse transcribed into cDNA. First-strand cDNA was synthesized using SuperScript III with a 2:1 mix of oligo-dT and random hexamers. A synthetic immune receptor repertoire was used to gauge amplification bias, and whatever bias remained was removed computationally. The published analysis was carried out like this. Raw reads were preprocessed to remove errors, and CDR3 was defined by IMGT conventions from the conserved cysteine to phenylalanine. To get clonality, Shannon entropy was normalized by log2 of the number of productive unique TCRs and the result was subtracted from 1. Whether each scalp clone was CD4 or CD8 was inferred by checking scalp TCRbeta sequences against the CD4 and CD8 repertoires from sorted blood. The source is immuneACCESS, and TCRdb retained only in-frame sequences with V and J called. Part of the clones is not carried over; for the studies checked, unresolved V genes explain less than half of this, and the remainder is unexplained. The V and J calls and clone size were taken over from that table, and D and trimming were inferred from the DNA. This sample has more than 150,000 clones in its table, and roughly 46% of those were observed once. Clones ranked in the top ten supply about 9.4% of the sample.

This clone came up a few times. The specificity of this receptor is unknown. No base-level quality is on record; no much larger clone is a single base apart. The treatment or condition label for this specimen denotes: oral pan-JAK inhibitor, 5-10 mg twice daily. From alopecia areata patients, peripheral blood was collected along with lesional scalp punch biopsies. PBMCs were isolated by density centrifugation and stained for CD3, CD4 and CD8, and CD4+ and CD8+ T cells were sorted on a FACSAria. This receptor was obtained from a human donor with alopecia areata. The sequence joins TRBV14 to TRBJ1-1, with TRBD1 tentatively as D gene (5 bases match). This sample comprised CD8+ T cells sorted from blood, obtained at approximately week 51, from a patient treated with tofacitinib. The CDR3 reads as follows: CASSQESDIPEAFF. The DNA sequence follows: TGTGCCAGCAGCCAAGAGTCGGACATCCCTGAAGCTTTCTTT.